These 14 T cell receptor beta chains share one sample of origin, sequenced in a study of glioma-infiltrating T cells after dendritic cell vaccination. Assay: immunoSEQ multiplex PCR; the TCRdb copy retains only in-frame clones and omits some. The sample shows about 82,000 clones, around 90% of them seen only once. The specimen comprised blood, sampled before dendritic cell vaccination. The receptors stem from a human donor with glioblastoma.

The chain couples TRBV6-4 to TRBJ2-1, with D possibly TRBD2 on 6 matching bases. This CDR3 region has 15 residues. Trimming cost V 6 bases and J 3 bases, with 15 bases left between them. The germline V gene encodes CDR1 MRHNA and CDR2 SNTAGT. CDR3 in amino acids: CASSLVSGDYNEQFF. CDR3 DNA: TGTGCCAGCAGCCTGGTGTCGGGGGACTACAATGAGCAGTTCTTC.

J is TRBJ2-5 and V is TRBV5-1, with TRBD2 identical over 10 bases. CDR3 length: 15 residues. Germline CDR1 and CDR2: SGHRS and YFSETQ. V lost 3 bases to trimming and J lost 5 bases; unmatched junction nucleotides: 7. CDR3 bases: TGCGCCAGCAGCTCCATAGCGGGGGGTGTGGAGACCCAGTACTTC. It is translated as CASSSIAGGVETQYF.

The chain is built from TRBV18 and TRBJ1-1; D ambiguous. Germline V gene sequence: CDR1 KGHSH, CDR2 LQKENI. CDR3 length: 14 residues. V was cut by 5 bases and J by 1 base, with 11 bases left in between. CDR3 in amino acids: CASSNQEGNTEAFF. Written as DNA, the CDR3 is TGTGCCAGCTCAAACCAGGAAGGGAACACTGAAGCTTTCTTT.

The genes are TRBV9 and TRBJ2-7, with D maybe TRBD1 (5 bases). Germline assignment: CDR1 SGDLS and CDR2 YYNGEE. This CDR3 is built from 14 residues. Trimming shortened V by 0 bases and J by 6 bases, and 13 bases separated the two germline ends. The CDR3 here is CASSVGPERGEQYF. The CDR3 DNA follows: TGTGCCAGCAGCGTAGGCCCAGAAAGGGGCGAGCAGTACTTC.

Here the CDR3 DNA reads TGTGCCACCAGCAGAGACCCCGAGGTTCGGGAAGCTTTCTTT. Residues: CATSRDPEVREAFF. The chain has TRBV15 and TRBJ1-1, with unresolved D. This CDR3 comprises 14 residues. Germline values: CDR1 LNHNV, CDR2 YYDKDF (reference sequence). V gave up 0 bases and J gave up 8 bases, with 13 bases separating them.

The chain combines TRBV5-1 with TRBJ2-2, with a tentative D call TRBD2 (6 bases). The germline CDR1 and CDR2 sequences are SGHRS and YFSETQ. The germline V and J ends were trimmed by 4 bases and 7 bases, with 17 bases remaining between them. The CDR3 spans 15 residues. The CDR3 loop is CASSLEASEDGELFF. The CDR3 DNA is TGCGCCAGCAGCCTGGAGGCTAGCGAGGACGGGGAGCTGTTTTTT.

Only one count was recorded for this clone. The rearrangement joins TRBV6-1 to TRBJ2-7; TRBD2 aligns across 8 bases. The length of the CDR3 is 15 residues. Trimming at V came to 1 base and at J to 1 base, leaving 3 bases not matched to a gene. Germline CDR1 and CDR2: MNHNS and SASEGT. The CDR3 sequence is CASSEGGGTSYEQYF. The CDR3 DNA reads TGTGCCAGCAGTGAAGGCGGGGGGACTTCCTACGAGCAGTACTTC.

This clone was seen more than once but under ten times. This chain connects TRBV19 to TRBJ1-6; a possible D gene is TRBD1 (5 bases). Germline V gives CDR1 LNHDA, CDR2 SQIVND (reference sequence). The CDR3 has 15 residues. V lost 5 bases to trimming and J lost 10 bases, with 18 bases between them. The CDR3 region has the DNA TGTGCCAGTAGTGGGTCCAGGGAAACCGAATCACCCCTCCACTTT. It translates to CASSGSRETESPLHF.

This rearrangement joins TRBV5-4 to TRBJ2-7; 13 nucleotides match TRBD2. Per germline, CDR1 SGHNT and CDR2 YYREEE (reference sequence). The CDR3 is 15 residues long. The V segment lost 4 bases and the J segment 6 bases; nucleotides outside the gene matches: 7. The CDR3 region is CASSPRTSGRSEQYF. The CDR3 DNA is TGTGCCAGCAGCCCCCGGACTAGCGGGAGATCCGAGCAGTACTTC.

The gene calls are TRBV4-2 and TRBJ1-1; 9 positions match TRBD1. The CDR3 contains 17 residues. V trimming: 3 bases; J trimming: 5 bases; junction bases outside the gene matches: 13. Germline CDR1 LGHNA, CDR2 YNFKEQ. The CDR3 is CASSHQGEGQGGTEAFF. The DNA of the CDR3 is TGTGCCAGCAGCCACCAGGGCGAGGGACAGGGAGGTACTGAAGCTTTCTTT.

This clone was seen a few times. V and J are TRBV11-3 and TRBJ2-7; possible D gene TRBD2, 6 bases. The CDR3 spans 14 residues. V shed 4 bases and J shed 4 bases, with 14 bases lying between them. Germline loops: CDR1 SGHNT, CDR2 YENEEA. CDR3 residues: CASSYPGEIYEQYF. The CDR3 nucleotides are TGTGCCAGCAGCTACCCGGGGGAGATATACGAGCAGTACTTC.

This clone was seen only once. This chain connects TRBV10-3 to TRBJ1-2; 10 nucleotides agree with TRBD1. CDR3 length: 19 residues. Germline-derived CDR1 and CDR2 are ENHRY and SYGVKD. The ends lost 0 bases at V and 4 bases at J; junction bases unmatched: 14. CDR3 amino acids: CAISESAQRPGQGIYGYTF. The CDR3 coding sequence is TGTGCCATCAGTGAGTCGGCCCAAAGACCGGGACAGGGGATCTATGGCTACACCTTC.

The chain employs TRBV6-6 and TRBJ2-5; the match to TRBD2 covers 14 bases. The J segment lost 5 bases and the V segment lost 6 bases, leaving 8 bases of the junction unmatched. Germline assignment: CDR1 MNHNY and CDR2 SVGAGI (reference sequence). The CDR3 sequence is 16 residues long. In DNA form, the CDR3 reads TGTGCCAGCAGCGACCGACTAGCGGGGGGGCCTGAGACCCAGTACTTC. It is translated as CASSDRLAGGPETQYF.

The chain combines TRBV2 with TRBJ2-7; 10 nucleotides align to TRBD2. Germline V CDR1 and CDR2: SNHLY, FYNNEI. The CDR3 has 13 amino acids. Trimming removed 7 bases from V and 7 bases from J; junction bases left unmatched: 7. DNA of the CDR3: TGTGCCAGCACGACACTAGCGGGATTTGAGCAGTACTTC. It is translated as CASTTLAGFEQYF.